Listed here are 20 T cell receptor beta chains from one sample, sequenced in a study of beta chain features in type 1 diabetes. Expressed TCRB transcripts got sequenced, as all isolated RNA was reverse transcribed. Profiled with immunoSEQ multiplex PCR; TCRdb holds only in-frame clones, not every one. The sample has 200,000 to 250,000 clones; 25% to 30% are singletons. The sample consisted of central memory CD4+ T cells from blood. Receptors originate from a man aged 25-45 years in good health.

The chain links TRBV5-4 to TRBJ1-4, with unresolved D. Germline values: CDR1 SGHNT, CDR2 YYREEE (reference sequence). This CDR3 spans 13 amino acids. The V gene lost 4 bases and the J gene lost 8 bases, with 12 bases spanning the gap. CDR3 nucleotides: TGTGCCAGCAGCCTCGAAGGGAACGAAAAACTGTTTTTT. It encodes CASSLEGNEKLFF.

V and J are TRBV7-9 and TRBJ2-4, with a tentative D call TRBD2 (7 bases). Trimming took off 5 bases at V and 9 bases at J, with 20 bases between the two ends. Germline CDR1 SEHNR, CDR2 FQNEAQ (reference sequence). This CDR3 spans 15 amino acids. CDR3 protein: CASSQVKAGEGIQYF. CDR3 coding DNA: TGTGCCAGCAGCCAAGTTAAGGCAGGGGAGGGCATTCAGTACTTC.

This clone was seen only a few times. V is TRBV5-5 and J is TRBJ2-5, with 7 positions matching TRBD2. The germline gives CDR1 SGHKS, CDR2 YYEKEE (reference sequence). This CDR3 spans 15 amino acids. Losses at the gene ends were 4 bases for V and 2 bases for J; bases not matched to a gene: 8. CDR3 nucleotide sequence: TGTGCCAGCAGCGGCCCGGGGGGTCGGCAAGAGACCCAGTACTTC. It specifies CASSGPGGRQETQYF.

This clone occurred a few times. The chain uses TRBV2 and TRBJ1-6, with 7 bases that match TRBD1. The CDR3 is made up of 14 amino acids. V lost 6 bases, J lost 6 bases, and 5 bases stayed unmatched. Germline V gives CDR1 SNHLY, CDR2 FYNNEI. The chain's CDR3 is CASRRQGGNSPLHF. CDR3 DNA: TGTGCCAGCAGACGACAGGGCGGTAATTCACCCCTCCACTTT.

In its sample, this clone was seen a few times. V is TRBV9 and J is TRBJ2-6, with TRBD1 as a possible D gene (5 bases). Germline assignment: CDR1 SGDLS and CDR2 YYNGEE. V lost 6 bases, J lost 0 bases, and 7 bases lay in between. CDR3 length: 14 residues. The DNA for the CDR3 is TGTGCCAGCACCACAGGCTCTGGGGCCAACGTCCTGACTTTC. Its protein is CASTTGSGANVLTF.

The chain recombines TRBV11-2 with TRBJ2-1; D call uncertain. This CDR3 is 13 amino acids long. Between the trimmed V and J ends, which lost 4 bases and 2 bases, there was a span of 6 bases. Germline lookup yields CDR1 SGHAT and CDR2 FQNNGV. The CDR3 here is CASSSGPYNEQFF. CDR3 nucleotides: TGTGCCAGCAGCTCCGGGCCCTACAATGAGCAGTTCTTC.

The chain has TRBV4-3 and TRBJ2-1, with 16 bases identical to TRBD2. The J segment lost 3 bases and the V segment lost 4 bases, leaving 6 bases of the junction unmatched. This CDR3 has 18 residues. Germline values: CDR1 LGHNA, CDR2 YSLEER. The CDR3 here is CASSRGLAGGPVYNEQFF. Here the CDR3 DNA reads TGCGCCAGCAGCCGGGGACTAGCGGGAGGGCCGGTCTACAATGAGCAGTTCTTC.

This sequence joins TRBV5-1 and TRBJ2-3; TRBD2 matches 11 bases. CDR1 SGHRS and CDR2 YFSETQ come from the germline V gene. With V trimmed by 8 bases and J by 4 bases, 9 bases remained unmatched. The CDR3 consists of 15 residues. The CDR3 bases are TGCGCCAGTTCCGTCTGGGGACTAGCGGCAGATACGCAGTATTTT. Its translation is CASSVWGLAADTQYF.

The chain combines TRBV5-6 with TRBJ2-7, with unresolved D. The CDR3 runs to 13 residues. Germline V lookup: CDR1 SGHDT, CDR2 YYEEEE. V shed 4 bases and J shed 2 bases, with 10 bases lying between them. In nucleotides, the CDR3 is TGTGCCAGCAGCCCGACAAATACCTACGAGCAGTACTTC. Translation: CASSPTNTYEQYF.

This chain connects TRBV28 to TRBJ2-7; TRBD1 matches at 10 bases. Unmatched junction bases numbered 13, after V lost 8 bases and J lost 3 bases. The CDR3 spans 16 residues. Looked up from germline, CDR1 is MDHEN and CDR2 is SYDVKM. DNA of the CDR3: TGTGCCAGCGGACATAAGTGGGGGACAGGGGACTACGAGCAGTACTTC. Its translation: CASGHKWGTGDYEQYF.

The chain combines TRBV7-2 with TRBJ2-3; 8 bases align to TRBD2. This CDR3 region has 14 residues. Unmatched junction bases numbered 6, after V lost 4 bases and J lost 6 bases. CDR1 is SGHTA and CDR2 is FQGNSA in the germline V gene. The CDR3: CASSSGGGYDTQYF. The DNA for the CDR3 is TGTGCCAGCAGCTCCGGGGGGGGCTACGATACGCAGTATTTT.

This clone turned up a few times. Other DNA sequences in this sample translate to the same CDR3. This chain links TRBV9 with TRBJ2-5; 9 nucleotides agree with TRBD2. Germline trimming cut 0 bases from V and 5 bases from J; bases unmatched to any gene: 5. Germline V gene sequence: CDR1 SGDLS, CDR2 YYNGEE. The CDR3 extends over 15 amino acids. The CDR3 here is CASSVDSGRGETQYF. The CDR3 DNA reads TGTGCCAGCAGCGTAGATAGCGGGAGAGGTGAGACCCAGTACTTC.

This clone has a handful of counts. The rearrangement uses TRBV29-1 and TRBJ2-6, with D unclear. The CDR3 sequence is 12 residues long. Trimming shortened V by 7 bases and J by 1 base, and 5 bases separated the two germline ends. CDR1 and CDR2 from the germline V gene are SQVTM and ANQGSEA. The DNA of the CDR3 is TGCAGCGCCCTATCTGGGGCCAACGTCCTGACTTTC. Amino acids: CSALSGANVLTF. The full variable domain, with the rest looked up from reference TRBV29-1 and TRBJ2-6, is SAVISQKPSRDICQRGTSLTIQCQVDSQVTMMFWYRQQPGQSLTLIATANQGSEATYESGFVIDKFPISRPNLTFSTLTVSNMSPEDSSIYLCSALSGANVLTFGAGSRLTVL.

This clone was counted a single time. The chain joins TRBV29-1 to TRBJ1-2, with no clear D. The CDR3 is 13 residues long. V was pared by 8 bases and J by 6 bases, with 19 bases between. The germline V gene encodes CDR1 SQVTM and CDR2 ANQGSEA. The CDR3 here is CSTRADPRDGYTF. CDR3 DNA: TGCAGCACCCGAGCGGACCCACGGGATGGCTACACCTTC.

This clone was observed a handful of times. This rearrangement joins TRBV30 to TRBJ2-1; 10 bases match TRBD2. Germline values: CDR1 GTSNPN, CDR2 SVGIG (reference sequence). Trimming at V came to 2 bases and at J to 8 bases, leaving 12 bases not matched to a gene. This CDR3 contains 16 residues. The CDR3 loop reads CAWSIAPAGGFYEQFF. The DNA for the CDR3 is TGTGCCTGGAGTATCGCCCCAGCGGGAGGGTTTTATGAGCAGTTCTTC.

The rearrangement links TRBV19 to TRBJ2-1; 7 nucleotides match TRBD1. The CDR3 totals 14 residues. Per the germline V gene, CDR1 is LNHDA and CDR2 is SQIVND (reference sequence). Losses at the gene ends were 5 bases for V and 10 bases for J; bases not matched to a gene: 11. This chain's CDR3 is CASSLEWTGSEQFF. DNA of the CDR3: TGTGCCAGTAGTCTCGAATGGACAGGTAGCGAGCAGTTCTTC.

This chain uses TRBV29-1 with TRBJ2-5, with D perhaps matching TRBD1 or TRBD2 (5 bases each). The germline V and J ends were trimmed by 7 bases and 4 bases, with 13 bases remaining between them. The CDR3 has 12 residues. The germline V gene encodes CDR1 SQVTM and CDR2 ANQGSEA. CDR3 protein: CSGGRAGETQYF. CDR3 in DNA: TGCAGCGGGGGACGGGCAGGAGAGACCCAGTACTTC. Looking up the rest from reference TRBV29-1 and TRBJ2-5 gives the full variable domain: SAVISQKPSRDICQRGTSLTIQCQVDSQVTMMFWYRQQPGQSLTLIATANQGSEATYESGFVIDKFPISRPNLTFSTLTVSNMSPEDSSIYLCSGGRAGETQYFGPGTRLLVL.

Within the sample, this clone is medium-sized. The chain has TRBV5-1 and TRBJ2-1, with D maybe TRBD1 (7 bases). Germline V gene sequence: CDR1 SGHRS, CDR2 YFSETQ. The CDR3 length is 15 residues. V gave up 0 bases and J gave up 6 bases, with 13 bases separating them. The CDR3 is CASSLVVQGGNEQFF. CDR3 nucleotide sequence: TGCGCCAGCAGCTTGGTGGTCCAGGGGGGCAATGAGCAGTTCTTC. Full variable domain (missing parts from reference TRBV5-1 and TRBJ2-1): KAGVTQTPRYLIKTRGQQVTLSCSPISGHRSVSWYQQTPGQGLQFLFEYFSETQRNKGNFPGRFSGRQFSNSRSEMNVSTLELGDSALYLCASSLVVQGGNEQFFGPGTRLTVL.

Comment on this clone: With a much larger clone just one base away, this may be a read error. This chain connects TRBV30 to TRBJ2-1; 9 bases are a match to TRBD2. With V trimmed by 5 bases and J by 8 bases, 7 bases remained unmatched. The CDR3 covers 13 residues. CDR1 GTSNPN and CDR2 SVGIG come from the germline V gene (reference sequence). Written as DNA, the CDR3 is TGTGCCTGGGCCGGCGGGAGGGGGGATGAGCAGTTCTTC. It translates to CAWAGGRGDEQFF.

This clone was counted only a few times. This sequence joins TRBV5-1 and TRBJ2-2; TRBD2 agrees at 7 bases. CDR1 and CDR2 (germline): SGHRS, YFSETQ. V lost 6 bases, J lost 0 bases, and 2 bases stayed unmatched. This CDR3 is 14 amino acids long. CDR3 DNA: TGCGCCAGCACTGGACTAGCGAACACCGGGGAGCTGTTTTTT. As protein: CASTGLANTGELFF.